The 4 T cell receptor beta chains below were found in one sample sequenced in a study of T cell repertoires in cytomegalovirus infection. The antigens of these receptors remain unknown. In TCRdb, the reads were re-called with MiXCR into one record per CDR3 protein. The sample holds roughly 920,000 distinct CDR3 sequences, about 33% seen once. Material: cultured CD8+ T cells from PBMCs, obtained from culture after CMV antigen stimulation. Receptor source: a human donor in good health (CMV status not recorded). Some clones in this sample may be carry-over from other donors' samples.

The gene calls are TRBV29-1 and TRBJ2-1; TRBD1 matches 9 bases. V lost 3 bases to trimming and J lost 7 bases; unmatched junction nucleotides: 4. This CDR3 is 13 amino acids long. Germline-derived CDR1 and CDR2 are SQVTM and ANQGSEA. As DNA, the CDR3 is TGCAGCGTTGAGCGGGACAGGGCGAATGAGCAGTTCTTC. Its protein is CSVERDRANEQFF.

This clonotype turned up a few times. V usage is TRBV4-1 and J usage is TRBJ1-1, with D possibly being TRBD1 (6 bases). V shed 1 base and J shed 4 bases, with 13 bases lying between them. Germline V CDR1 and CDR2: MGHRA, YSYEKL. The CDR3 has 15 residues. CDR3 protein: CASSQGVGGPTEAFF. Here the CDR3 DNA reads TGCGCCAGCAGCCAAGGGGTCGGGGGCCCCACTGAAGCTTTCTTT.

The chain couples TRBV6-1 to TRBJ1-5, with D unclear. V lost 3 bases to trimming and J lost 3 bases, with 12 bases between them. The CDR3 is 15 amino acids. Germline assignment: CDR1 MNHNS and CDR2 SASEGT. CDR3 sequence reads: CASSEGRVINQPQHF. DNA for the CDR3: TGTGCCAGCAGTGAGGGGAGGGTGATCAATCAGCCCCAGCATTTT.

As regards this clonotype: Sequence at one end of the junction differs from germline and may be a read error. The gene calls are TRBV3-1 and TRBJ2-6; 8 bases match TRBD1. The CDR3 runs to 18 residues. CDR1 is LGHDT, CDR2 YNNKEL, per germline (reference sequence). The CDR3 region is CASSPDRVPTSGVNVLTF. DNA of the CDR3: TGTGCCAGCAGCCCGGACAGGGTACCCACATCTGGGGTCAACGTCCTGACTTTC.